This T cell receptor (beta chain) was recovered during a study of blood T cell repertoires in COVID-19. About the research overall: Researchers got acute and convalescent COVID-19 samples from the United States, Italy and Spain. Sources were T cells, B-cell-depleted T cells, or PBMCs; the material itself was cDNA or gDNA.

Source study methods: Scientists estimated how many nucleated cells there were by amplifying reference gene primers. Some clones are missing from TCRdb's copy, which holds only in-frame ones; the method was immunoSEQ multiplex PCR. V and J calls and clone size follow that table, whereas D and trimming were derived from the DNA. Here the sample spans over 200,000 clones, approximately 87% being singletons. Germline CDR1 is MDHEN and CDR2 is SYDVKM. Trimming cost V 6 bases and J 1 base, with 12 bases left between them. The CDR3 runs to 14 residues. Specimen: peripheral blood. The chain is built from TRBV28 and TRBJ1-2; D is possibly TRBD1 (5 bases). The clonotype comes from a woman aged 50 to 60 with acute or convalescent COVID-19. CDR3: CASSIKQVNYGYTF. The CDR3 coding sequence is TGTGCCAGCAGCATAAAACAGGTTAACTATGGCTACACCTTC.